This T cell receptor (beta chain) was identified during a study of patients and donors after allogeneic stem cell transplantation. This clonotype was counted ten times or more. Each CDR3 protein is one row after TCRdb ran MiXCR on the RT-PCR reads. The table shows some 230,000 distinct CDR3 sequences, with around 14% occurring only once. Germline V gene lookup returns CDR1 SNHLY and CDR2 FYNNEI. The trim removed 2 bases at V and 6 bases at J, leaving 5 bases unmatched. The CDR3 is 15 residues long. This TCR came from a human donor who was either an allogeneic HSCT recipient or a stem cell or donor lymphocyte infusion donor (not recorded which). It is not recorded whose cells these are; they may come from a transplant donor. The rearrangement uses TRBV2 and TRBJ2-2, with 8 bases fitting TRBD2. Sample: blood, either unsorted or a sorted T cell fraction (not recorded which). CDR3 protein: CASSESLAGAGELFF. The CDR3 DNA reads TGTGCCAGCAGTGAAAGCCTAGCGGGTGCCGGGGAGCTGTTTTTT.